This T cell receptor beta chain was captured by sequencing in a study of Graves' ophthalmopathy and Graves' hyperthyroidism. This clonotype was seen ten or more times. What it binds is unknown. General study results and limits: The 13-signature model separated ophthalmopathy from stable hyperthyroidism at 85% to 90% sensitivity and around 81% specificity.

Researchers took RNA transcripts and amplified TCR beta CDR3 regions from them. First-round RT-PCR with HTBI primers preceded a second-round multiplex PCR. One entry per CDR3 protein, called by TCRdb with MiXCR from the multiplex PCR reads. The sample lists about 550,000 distinct CDR3 sequences; 35% to 45% were seen once. Unmatched junction bases numbered 12, after V lost 7 bases and J lost 6 bases. Germline-derived CDR1 and CDR2 are LNHDA and SQIVND (reference sequence). This CDR3 is 14 amino acids long. Sequencing was carried out using peripheral blood or thyroid tissue (not recorded which). The TCR comes from an adult man with Graves' hyperthyroidism. The chain couples TRBV19 to TRBJ2-7; TRBD1 aligns across 7 bases. The CDR3 loop is CASTLTGNQVEQYF. The DNA for the CDR3 is TGTGCCAGTACCCTGACAGGGAATCAGGTCGAGCAGTACTTC. Full variable domain (outside the CDR3, taken from reference TRBV19 and TRBJ2-7): DGGITQSPKYLFRKEGQNVTLSCEQNLNHDAMYWYRQDPGQGLRLIYYSQIVNDFQKGDIAEGYSVSREKKESFPLTVTSAQKNPTAFYLCASTLTGNQVEQYFGPGTRLTVT.